The 21 T cell receptor beta chains given below trace back to one sample, sequenced in a study of identical twins' blood T cells. TCRdb redid the calling of the 5' RACE reads with MiXCR, one entry per CDR3 protein. Seen here are hundreds of thousands of distinct CDR3 sequences, about 28% observed once, and the top ten hold 5.5% to 6.5%. Sequenced material: PBMCs. These receptor sequences come from a woman aged 18-49 years in good health.

The gene calls are TRBV29-1 and TRBJ2-2; D remains ambiguous. The CDR3 runs to 11 residues. Germline assignment: CDR1 SQVTM and CDR2 ANQGSEA. The CDR3 DNA is TGCAGTATTCCGTTTGCCGGGGAGCTGTTTTTT. This encodes CSIPFAGELFF.

V usage is TRBV9 and J usage is TRBJ1-2; D gene unclear. This CDR3 region has 13 residues. V lost 0 bases to trimming and J lost 8 bases, with 11 bases between them. Germline-derived CDR1 and CDR2 are SGDLS and YYNGEE. The CDR3 reads CASSVGHPGGYTF. The CDR3 bases are TGTGCCAGCAGCGTAGGCCACCCGGGCGGCTACACCTTC.

This clonotype was seen at least ten times. This chain connects TRBV29-1 to TRBJ1-1, with D uncertain. This CDR3 has 12 residues. From germline, CDR1 is SQVTM and CDR2 ANQGSEA. Trimming pared 4 bases from V and 1 base from J, leaving 7 bases between. CDR3 nucleotide sequence: TGCAGCGTTGTTTCCGAGAACACTGAAGCTTTCTTT. Amino acid sequence: CSVVSENTEAFF.

This clonotype was counted only a few times. The junction shows a germline mismatch at one end, possibly a read error. This chain joins TRBV20-1 and TRBJ1-2; no firm D call. CDR3 length: 10 residues. Germline assignment: CDR1 DFQATT and CDR2 SNEGSKA (reference sequence). The CDR3 sequence is CSARENSVRF. DNA for the CDR3: TGCAGTGCTAGGGAAAACTCGGTACGATTC.

The chain has TRBV20-1 and TRBJ2-7, with D perhaps being TRBD1 or TRBD2 (5 bases each). V was trimmed by 5 bases and J by 0 bases, leaving 14 bases between them. Germline V gives CDR1 DFQATT, CDR2 SNEGSKA (reference sequence). This CDR3 comprises 14 residues. CDR3 coding DNA: TGCAGTGCTGGCCGGGGCAGCGACTCCTACGAGCAGTACTTC. Translation: CSAGRGSDSYEQYF.

In its sample, this clonotype was seen a few times. This chain links TRBV29-1 with TRBJ2-7; D may be TRBD2 (5 bases). The germline gives CDR1 SQVTM, CDR2 ANQGSEA. The CDR3 is 13 amino acids. V gave up 7 bases and J gave up 0 bases, with 13 bases separating them. The CDR3 is CSGHFRDSYEQYF. The CDR3 coding sequence is TGCAGCGGACACTTCCGGGACTCCTACGAGCAGTACTTC.

This clonotype was recorded a few times. The genes are TRBV9 and TRBJ1-5, with D hard to call. The CDR3 is 12 residues long. The ends were cut back, 8 bases at V and 2 bases at J, with 8 bases in the middle. Germline values: CDR1 SGDLS, CDR2 YYNGEE. In nucleotides, the CDR3 is TGTGCCAGGGAGAGGGGCAATCAGCCCCAGCATTTT. Protein: CARERGNQPQHF.

This clonotype was observed at least ten times. The chain employs TRBV20-1 and TRBJ1-6; no clear D. The CDR3 has 14 amino acids. The V gene lost 0 bases and the J gene lost 4 bases, with 7 bases spanning the gap. The germline V gene encodes CDR1 DFQATT and CDR2 SNEGSKA (reference sequence). CDR3 nucleotides: TGCAGTGCTAGAGACCGGGCGTATAATTCACCCCTCCACTTT. As protein: CSARDRAYNSPLHF.

Only a few counts were recorded for this clonotype. This chain's CDR3 is CASSLGTSGYEQYF. The CDR3 nucleotides read TGTGCCAGCAGCTTAGGGACTAGCGGCTACGAGCAGTACTTC. This chain connects TRBV11-2 to TRBJ2-7; 10 nucleotides agree with TRBD2. There are 14 residues in the CDR3. Germline V gene lookup returns CDR1 SGHAT and CDR2 FQNNGV. V trimming: 1 base; J trimming: 3 bases; junction bases outside the gene matches: 0.

The gene calls are TRBV7-9 and TRBJ1-6, with unresolved D. V shed 2 bases and J shed 7 bases, with 18 bases lying between them. There are 17 residues in the CDR3. CDR1 and CDR2 (germline): SEHNR, FQNEAQ (reference sequence). The CDR3 DNA reads as TGTGCCAGCAGCTTAACGGCGTCCGCAGCTATCAATTCACCCCTCCACTTT. This gives the protein CASSLTASAAINSPLHF. Full variable domain (rest looked up from reference TRBV7-9 and TRBJ1-6): DTGVSQNPRHKITKRGQNVTFRCDPISEHNRLYWYRQTLGQGPEFLTYFQNEAQLEKSRLLSDRFSAERPKGSFSTLEIQRTEQGDSAMYLCASSLTASAAINSPLHFGNGTRLTVT.

This clonotype was found a few times. The chain recombines TRBV29-1 with TRBJ1-5; 9 bases line up with TRBD1. Germline V lookup: CDR1 SQVTM, CDR2 ANQGSEA. V trimming: 4 bases; J trimming: 5 bases; junction bases outside the gene matches: 3. The CDR3 is 13 amino acids. The CDR3 coding sequence is TGCAGCGTTGTGGACAGGGGTGATCAGCCCCAGCATTTT. Its protein is CSVVDRGDQPQHF. Full variable domain (outside the CDR3, taken from reference TRBV29-1 and TRBJ1-5): SAVISQKPSRDICQRGTSLTIQCQVDSQVTMMFWYRQQPGQSLTLIATANQGSEATYESGFVIDKFPISRPNLTFSTLTVSNMSPEDSSIYLCSVVDRGDQPQHFGDGTRLSIL.

V is TRBV5-8 and J is TRBJ1-1; TRBD1 agrees at 10 bases. CDR3 size: 16 residues. V was pared by 4 bases and J by 5 bases, with 11 bases of the junction left unmatched. The germline V gene has CDR1 SGHTS and CDR2 YDEGEE. In DNA form, the CDR3 reads TGTGCCAGCAGCGCCCGGGACAGGGGACCTTGGACTGAAGCTTTCTTT. It yields the protein CASSARDRGPWTEAFF.

The gene calls are TRBV5-1 and TRBJ2-2; weak D call: TRBD1 (5 bases). The germline V gene has CDR1 SGHRS and CDR2 YFSETQ. V was clipped by 7 bases and J by 1 base, with 11 bases between them. This CDR3 is built from 14 residues. CDR3 protein: CASQGTGNTGELFF. The DNA for the CDR3 is TGCGCCAGCCAGGGAACGGGGAACACCGGGGAGCTGTTTTTT.

This chain links TRBV7-7 with TRBJ2-3; D tentatively reads TRBD1 or TRBD2 (5 bases each). CDR3 length: 15 residues. Looked up from germline, CDR1 is SSHAT and CDR2 is FNYEAQ (reference sequence). With 5 bases removed from V and 5 bases from J, the gap between germline ends came to 17 bases. The CDR3 loop is CASSPTPGRRDTQYF. The CDR3 DNA reads as TGTGCCAGCAGCCCAACCCCGGGGCGGAGAGATACGCAGTATTTT.

The chain has TRBV20-1 and TRBJ2-2; D is unclear. The CDR3 has 11 residues. From germline, CDR1 is DFQATT and CDR2 SNEGSKA (reference sequence). CDR3 sequence (DNA): TGCAGCCTCTCTAGCACCGGGGAGCTGTTTTTT. Protein product: CSLSSTGELFF.

V usage is TRBV20-1 and J usage is TRBJ1-5, with D unclear. CDR1 and CDR2 (germline): DFQATT, SNEGSKA (reference sequence). V lost 5 bases and J lost 4, with 15 bases in between. This CDR3 region has 14 residues. The CDR3 coding sequence is TGCAGTGCTTTTCCCTCAGGTTTTAATCAGCCCCAGCATTTT. It yields the protein CSAFPSGFNQPQHF.

CDR3: CASSHGPSTDTQYF. As DNA, the CDR3 is TGCGCCAGCAGCCACGGACCGAGCACAGATACGCAGTATTTT. The chain couples TRBV5-1 to TRBJ2-3; D gene ambiguous. Trimming removed 4 bases from V and 0 bases from J, with 9 bases in between. The CDR3 is 14 residues long. From germline, CDR1 is SGHRS and CDR2 YFSETQ.

On this clonotype itself: A read error is possible here, since a much larger clone lies one base away. The chain combines TRBV20-1 with TRBJ2-1; unclear D gene. Deletions cut 8 bases from V and 4 bases from J, with 6 bases between. CDR1 DFQATT and CDR2 SNEGSKA come from the germline V gene (reference sequence). This CDR3 comprises 10 residues. CDR3 sequence: CSSTYNEQFF. DNA for the CDR3: TGCAGTTCGACTTACAATGAGCAGTTCTTC.

This clonotype has a handful of counts. The CDR3 DNA reads as TGCAGTGCTAGGAGGGTAATAAGGGACATTCAGTACTTC. Its translation: CSARRVIRDIQYF. V and J are TRBV20-1 and TRBJ2-4, with D tentatively TRBD2 (5 bases). The germline V and J ends were trimmed by 3 bases and 8 bases, with 14 bases remaining between them. CDR1 DFQATT and CDR2 SNEGSKA come from the germline V gene (reference sequence). The CDR3 extends over 13 amino acids.

This rearrangement joins TRBV19 to TRBJ2-1, with D maybe TRBD1 (5 bases). The length of the CDR3 is 15 residues. Per the germline V gene, CDR1 is LNHDA and CDR2 is SQIVND (reference sequence). Trimming removed 4 bases at V and 11 bases at J, with 21 bases between. This chain's CDR3 is CASSTLSRTIAKQFF. CDR3 nucleotide sequence: TGTGCCAGTAGTACGTTGTCTCGGACAATAGCTAAGCAGTTCTTC.

Ten or more counts support this clonotype. The rearrangement joins TRBV20-1 to TRBJ2-7; 7 bases agree with TRBD1. From germline, CDR1 is DFQATT and CDR2 SNEGSKA (reference sequence). The CDR3 has 12 residues. V lost 1 base to trimming and J lost 3 bases; unmatched junction nucleotides: 0. The CDR3 here is CSARGTGYEQYF. The CDR3 coding sequence is TGCAGTGCTAGAGGGACAGGCTACGAGCAGTACTTC.